This TCR beta chain was found in a study of shared clonotypes between healthy human individuals. The overall study: Three CD4 naive, three CD4 memory, two CD8 naive and one CD8 memory plate were used per donor. Whole-study findings and limits: All-four-donor shared clonotypes had higher generation probabilities than non-shared clonotypes did. Expectations were that clonotype sharing among donors would be affected by sequencing depth.

J was trimmed by 0 bases and V by 4 bases; bases with no gene match: 7. CDR1 is LGHNA, CDR2 YNFKEQ, per germline. CDR3 length equals 17 residues. Original methodology: Without quality scores, immunoSEQ junctional reads could not be filtered like full-length reads. Measured with immunoSEQ multiplex PCR; TCRdb has only the in-frame clones, and not every one. The D gene and trimming were derived from the DNA, and the V and J assignments and clone size from that table. The top ten hold 1.5% to 2% of the sample, which has about 2.1 million clones, roughly 91% seen once. On this clone: Its specificity is not known.

CD8 cells classed as naive were CD45RO-negative and positively selected for CCR7, excluding terminally differentiated effector memory CD45RA+ cells. The sequence derives from a young man in good health. Some clones in this sample may be carry-over from other donors' samples. Sequencing input: naive CD8+ T cells from PBMCs. This chain connects TRBV4-2 to TRBJ2-1; 9 bases are shared with TRBD2. Here the CDR3 DNA reads TGTGCCAGCAGCCGGATTCCGACTAGCGGCTCCTACAATGAGCAGTTCTTC. Protein product: CASSRIPTSGSYNEQFF.